Detailed here is one T cell receptor beta chain. The sample is drawn from a study of blood T cell repertoires in COVID-19. For the study at large: COVID-19 samples, acute and convalescent, were from the United States, Italy and Spain.

In the source study's methods: Amplification of reference gene primers provided the estimated nucleated cell counts. Profiled with immunoSEQ multiplex PCR; TCRdb holds only in-frame clones, not every one. V, J and clone size are those of that table, while D and trimming were read from the DNA. This table holds around 140,000 clones, about four fifths found once. Per germline, CDR1 SEHNR and CDR2 FQNEAQ (reference sequence). The CDR3 sequence is 13 residues long. V was shortened by 1 base and J by 4 bases, with 7 bases between the two germline ends. The chain couples TRBV7-9 to TRBJ1-2; D unresolved. Sequencing was carried out using peripheral blood. This receptor was identified in a man between 70 and 80 years old who had recovered from COVID-19. As DNA, the CDR3 is TGTGCCAGCAGCTTAGGGGCAGTCTATGGCTACACCTTC. Its protein product is CASSLGAVYGYTF.